These 4 T cell receptor delta chains originate from one sample sequenced in a study of gamma-delta T cells after stem cell transplantation. TCRdb repeated clone calling on the RT-PCR reads with CATT. The sample contains approximately 3,000 delta-chain clones, about 3% of which appear only once. Sequenced: gamma-delta T cells. All receptors derive from a human donor. It is not recorded whose cells these are; they may come from a transplant donor.

This clone qualifies as large (0.1 to 1%). The sample contains more than one DNA sequence encoding this CDR3. V usage is TRAV29/DV5 and J usage is TRDJ1; TRDD3 matches at 9 bases. The CDR3 runs to 19 residues. CDR1 and CDR2 (germline): NSMFDY, ISSIKDK. Trimming took 0 bases from V and 4 from J; bases not matched to a gene: 19. CDR3 DNA: TGTGCAGCAAGCGTTTTTCAGTTGCTGGGGGATGCCCGTGGCGATAAACTCATCTTT. Translated: CAASVFQLLGDARGDKLIF.

The J gene is TRDJ1, the V gene TRDV2; 8 positions agree with TRDD3. Germline-derived CDR1 and CDR2 are GEAIGNYY and EKD. With 0 bases clipped from V and 0 bases from J, the junction kept 14 bases outside the gene matches. CDR3 length: 19 amino acids. The CDR3 reads CACDTVSWAGGPYTDKLIF. The DNA for the CDR3 is TGTGCCTGTGACACCGTTTCCTGGGCTGGGGGACCCTACACCGATAAACTCATCTTT.

This clone appeared a few times. TCRdb's protein for this DNA is that of a much larger clone and differs from the translation at residue 16, likely a read error; the protein shown is the DNA translation. The V and J genes are TRDV2 and TRDJ1, with D perhaps TRDD3 (6 bases). The CDR3 length is 18 residues. CDR1 is GEAIGNYY and CDR2 is EKD in the germline V gene. As DNA, the CDR3 is TGTGCCTGTGACACCGTCGACCGTGGGGGCTTCGACACCGATAAACCCATCTTT. Translation gives CACDTVDRGGFDTDKPIF.

This clone was detected a few times. TCRdb's listed protein matches a much larger clone and diverges from this DNA's translation at residue 7, likely through a read error; the protein shown comes from the DNA. J is TRDJ1 and V is TRDV2; D might be TRDD3 (5 bases). The CDR3 has 16 amino acids. V lost 3 bases and J lost 0, with 16 bases in between. CDR1 is GEAIGNYY and CDR2 is EKD in the germline V gene. CDR3 coding DNA: TGTGCCTGTGACCACGTACCGGGGGTCCACACCGATAAACTCATCTTT. Translating gives CACDHVPGVHTDKLIF.